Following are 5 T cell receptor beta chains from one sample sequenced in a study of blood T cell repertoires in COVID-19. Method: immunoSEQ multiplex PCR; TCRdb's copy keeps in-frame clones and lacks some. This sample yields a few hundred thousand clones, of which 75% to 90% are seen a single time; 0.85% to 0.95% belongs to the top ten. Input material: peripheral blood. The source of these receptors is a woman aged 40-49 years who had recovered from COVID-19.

As DNA, the CDR3 is TGTGCCAGCAGTTACACAGGGGGTGAAGCTTTCTTT. Its protein product is CASSYTGGEAFF. V gene TRBV6-5 combines with J gene TRBJ1-1; 8 nucleotides match TRBD1. The junction had 0 bases not matched to a gene; V was cut back by 2 bases and J by 7 bases. There are 12 residues in the CDR3. The germline V gene has CDR1 MNHEY and CDR2 SVGAGI.

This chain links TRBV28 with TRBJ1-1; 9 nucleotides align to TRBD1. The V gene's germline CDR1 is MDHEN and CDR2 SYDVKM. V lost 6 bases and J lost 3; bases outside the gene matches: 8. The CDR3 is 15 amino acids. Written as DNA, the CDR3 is TGTGCCAGCAGCTCGACAGGGGGAGGTGACACTGAAGCTTTCTTT. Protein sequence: CASSSTGGGDTEAFF.

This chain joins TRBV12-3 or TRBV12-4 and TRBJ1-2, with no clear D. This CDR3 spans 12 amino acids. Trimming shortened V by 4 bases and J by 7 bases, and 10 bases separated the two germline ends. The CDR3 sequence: CASSSGNSGYTF. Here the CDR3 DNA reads TGTGCCAGCAGTTCCGGGAATAGTGGCTACACCTTC.

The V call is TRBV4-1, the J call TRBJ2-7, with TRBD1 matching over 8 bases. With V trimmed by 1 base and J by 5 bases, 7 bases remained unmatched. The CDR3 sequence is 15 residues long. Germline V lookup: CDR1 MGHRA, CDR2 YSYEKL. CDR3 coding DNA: TGCGCCAGCAGCCAAGCAGGGGGCCTTGGAAACGAGCAGTACTTC. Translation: CASSQAGGLGNEQYF.

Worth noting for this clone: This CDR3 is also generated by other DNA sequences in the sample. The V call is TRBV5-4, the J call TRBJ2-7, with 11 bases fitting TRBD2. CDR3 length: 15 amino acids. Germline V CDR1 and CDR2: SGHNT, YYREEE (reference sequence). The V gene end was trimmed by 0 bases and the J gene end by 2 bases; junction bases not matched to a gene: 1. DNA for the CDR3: TGTGCCAGCAGCTTGGGACTAGCGGGACCCTACGAGCAGTACTTC. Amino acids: CASSLGLAGPYEQYF.